This T cell receptor (beta chain) appears in the sequencing data of a study of STAT5B mutations in CD4+ large granular lymphocyte leukemia. Study in general: Healthy donors showed HLA-associated enrichment of the CDR3 'QG' motif. Study observations and caveats: 8/27 top patient clones versus 2/35 control clones were TRBV06-family. Main leukemic clonotypes were patient-specific, but about 26% appeared at low frequency elsewhere.

V was trimmed by 1 base and J by 8 bases, leaving 11 bases between them. The V gene's germline CDR1 is SGHVS and CDR2 FQNEAQ. This CDR3 comprises 13 residues. Buffy coats from healthy blood donors served as controls. With respect to this clone: Its specificity is unknown.

TCRdb's table, derived via immunoSEQ multiplex PCR, lists solely in-frame clones and lacks some. Of fewer than 25,000 clones listed, around 76% were seen once; the top ten hold about 0.43%. The chain employs TRBV7-8 and TRBJ1-2; D is undetermined. The receptor was derived from a human donor in good health. The sequencing sample was made of CD4+ T cells from blood buffy coats. CDR3 bases: TGTGCCAGCAGCTTAGAGTACGGATCCGGCTACACCTTC. Protein: CASSLEYGSGYTF. The full variable domain, rest sourced from reference TRBV7-8 and TRBJ1-2, is GAGVSQSPRYKVAKRGQDVALRCDPISGHVSLFWYQQALGQGPEFLTYFQNEAQLDKSGLPSDRFFAERPEGSVSTLKIQRTQQEDSAVYLCASSLEYGSGYTFGSGTRLTVV.